Sequencing of this T cell receptor (beta chain) was carried out in a study of CD8 T cells in ankylosing spondylitis. The V gene's germline CDR1 is DFQATT and CDR2 SNEGSKA (reference sequence). V gave up 2 bases and J gave up 5 bases, with 15 bases separating them. CDR3 size: 15 residues. TCRdb processed the 5' RACE reads anew with MiXCR; each CDR3 protein has one entry. Here the sample spans 200,000 to 250,000 distinct CDR3 sequences, approximately 8% being singletons. Study-wide points: Existing reports had already noted some motif variants in reactive arthritis synovial fluid and blood.

The table lists this clonotype with many counts. The antigen remains undetermined. This receptor was taken from a female donor with ankylosing spondylitis or in good health (not recorded which). The source material was blood, either unsorted or a sorted T cell fraction (not recorded which). The V and J genes are TRBV20-1 and TRBJ2-2; tentatively, D is TRBD1 (6 bases). CDR3: CSARFRGLGTGELFF. CDR3 in DNA: TGCAGTGCTAGATTCAGGGGTCTCGGGACCGGGGAGCTGTTTTTT.